The rows below give T cell receptor beta chains drawn from one sample of a study of PD-1 blockade in mismatch repair-deficient tumors. Generated by immunoSEQ multiplex PCR, the TCRdb table keeps only in-frame clones and is missing some. The sample holds about 110,000 clones, 70% to 80% seen once. Specimen: peripheral blood, collected about 60 weeks after starting pembrolizumab. All receptors derive from an adult with mismatch repair-deficient cancer. The CDR3 runs from the conserved cysteine through the conserved F or W. The D gene is left open where the match is weak. Some rows have no size entry. The others give once, few or many, or a class for an expanded clone.

size,V,J,D,DNA,CDR3
once,TRBV7-9,TRBJ1-1,TRBD1,TGTGCCAGCAGCTTAAAGGGACAGGGGGGGACTGAAGCTTTCTTT,CASSLKGQGGTEAFF
-,TRBV5-4,TRBJ2-1,-,TGTGCCAGCAGCTTAATAGGGAGCTCCTACAATGAGCAGTTCTTC,CASSLIGSSYNEQFF
-,TRBV4-1,TRBJ2-1,TRBD2,TGCGCCAGCAGCCAAGGGACTAGCAATGAGCAGTTCTTC,CASSQGTSNEQFF
few,TRBV6-1,TRBJ2-1,-,TGTGCCAGCAGGTACAGGGTTCGGGCCTACAATGAGCAGTTCTTC,CASRYRVRAYNEQFF
few,TRBV20-1,TRBJ1-2,-,TGCAGTGCTAGAGGGGTGTTGGGCTACACCTTC,CSARGVLGYTF
-,TRBV11-2,TRBJ2-7,-,TGTGCCAGCAGCTTAGCCCTGCAGGTCCCCTCCTACGAGCAGTACTTC,CASSLALQVPSYEQYF
-,TRBV19,TRBJ1-1,-,TGTGCCAGTAGTATAGATCTGCGAGGGATCCCTGAAGCTTTCTTT,CASSIDLRGIPEAFF
-,TRBV19,TRBJ2-5,-,TGTGCCAGTAGTACCCCGTGGAGTGAGACCCAGTACTTC,CASSTPWSETQYF
few,TRBV5-4,TRBJ2-1,-,TGTGCCAGCAGCCCCGTGGTAGTGGGAGAGAATGAGCAGTTCTTC,CASSPVVVGENEQFF
-,TRBV7-8,TRBJ2-7,-,TGTGCCAGCAGCCTTGGGACAAAATTCTACGAGCAGTACTTC,CASSLGTKFYEQYF
-,TRBV19,TRBJ2-7,-,TGTGCCAGTAGTATCGTGGGAGGCGAGCAGTACTTC,CASSIVGGEQYF
once,TRBV7-6,TRBJ2-1,TRBD2,TGTGCCAGCTCGGAGGGGGGGACTAGCGCTTACAATGAGCAGTTCTTC,CASSEGGTSAYNEQFF
many,TRBV19,TRBJ2-7,TRBD2,TGTGCCAGTAGGCTGGGGACTAGCGACTCCTACGAGCAGTACTTC,CASRLGTSDSYEQYF
-,TRBV5-4,TRBJ1-2,TRBD1,TGTGCCAGCAGCCAGGGACAGGGGGCTGTCTATGGCTACACCTTC,CASSQGQGAVYGYTF
-,TRBV9,TRBJ2-7,TRBD1,TGTGCCAGCAGCGAGGGTACCGGACAGGGGGTCTACGAGCAGTACTTC,CASSEGTGQGVYEQYF
-,TRBV28,TRBJ1-5,-,TGTGCCAGCAGTCGCGCGGCGAGGGCCCCAAATCAGCCCCAGCATTTT,CASSRAARAPNQPQHF
-,TRBV11-3,TRBJ2-1,TRBD1,TGTGCCAGCAGCTTAAGCAGGGGGATAGAAGAGCAGTTCTTC,CASSLSRGIEEQFF
-,TRBV5-1,TRBJ2-2,-,TGCGCCAGCATCCGGCAGGACAACACCGGGGAGCTGTTTTTT,CASIRQDNTGELFF
-,TRBV2,TRBJ2-2,TRBD1,TGTGCCACCAGACCTGCCAGAACAGGGGCAAGCGCGAACACCGGGGAGCTGTTTTTT,CATRPARTGASANTGELFF
-,TRBV5-5,TRBJ2-7,TRBD1,TGTGCCAGCAGCTTGGTGGGACAGACCTACGAGCAGTACTTC,CASSLVGQTYEQYF
-,TRBV11-2,TRBJ2-5,-,TGTGCCAGCAACCCCTCCGGGACAGAGACCCAGTACTTC,CASNPSGTETQYF
-,TRBV7-8,TRBJ2-3,TRBD2,TGTGCCAGCAGACCCTTCGGGACTAGCGGAAGCACAGATACGCAGTATTTT,CASRPFGTSGSTDTQYF
-,TRBV27,TRBJ2-5,-,TGTGCCAGCAGTCCGCAGGGGTTTGGGACCCAGTACTTC,CASSPQGFGTQYF
-,TRBV7-2,TRBJ1-5,-,TGTGCCAGCAGCTTAGGGGACCCAGGGGTTAGCAATCAGCCCCAGCATTTT,CASSLGDPGVSNQPQHF
-,TRBV6-5,TRBJ2-7,TRBD2,TGTGCCAGCAGTCCCGGACTAGCGGACTACGAGCAGTACTTC,CASSPGLADYEQYF
-,TRBV11-2,TRBJ1-1,-,TGTGCCAGCAGACCTCGGGGGATGAACACTGAAGCTTTCTTT,CASRPRGMNTEAFF
-,TRBV7-9,TRBJ2-1,-,TGTGCCAGCAGCTTAGGTCGATTAGAGCAGTTCTTC,CASSLGRLEQFF
-,TRBV5-1,TRBJ2-2,-,TGCGCCAGCAGCTTGGCCCCGGCAGGGGATTCCGGGGAGCTGTTTTTT,CASSLAPAGDSGELFF
once,TRBV13,TRBJ2-7,TRBD2,TGTGCCAGCAGCTCATCTAGCGGGAGGGCCTACGAGCAGTACTTC,CASSSSSGRAYEQYF
-,TRBV18,TRBJ1-5,-,TGTGCCAGCTCACCCGGGGTCACGGGCAATCAGCCCCAGCATTTT,CASSPGVTGNQPQHF
-,TRBV5-1,TRBJ1-2,-,TGCGCCAGCAGCTTGGGGGGGAATGGCTACACCTTC,CASSLGGNGYTF
-,TRBV7-7,TRBJ2-5,-,TGTGCTAGCAGCTTAACGGCTACCAGGGTGGAGACCCAGTACTTC,CASSLTATRVETQYF
-,TRBV2,TRBJ2-1,-,TGTGCCAGCACCTTTCGGGAGCGCGCCTACAATGAGCAGTTCTTC,CASTFRERAYNEQFF
-,TRBV2,TRBJ2-3,-,TGTGCCAGCAGTCTTCAGGCGAGCACAGATACGCAGTATTTT,CASSLQASTDTQYF
once,TRBV10-3,TRBJ2-7,-,TGTGCCATCCGAACCGGGGGAAACTCCTACGAGCAGTACTTC,CAIRTGGNSYEQYF
-,TRBV6-5,TRBJ2-2,-,TGTGCCAGCAGTTCAGGCAGGAGAAACACCGGGGAGCTGTTTTTT,CASSSGRRNTGELFF
-,TRBV27,TRBJ2-7,-,TGTGCCAGCAGGGCACAGGGTTTAGTCAACGAGCAGTACTTC,CASRAQGLVNEQYF
-,TRBV2,TRBJ2-1,TRBD2,TGTGCCAGCGTAGCGGGAAACGAGCAGTTCTTC,CASVAGNEQFF
-,TRBV6-6,TRBJ1-2,-,TGTGCCAGCAGTGGAGGGACATCCGGCAGCTATGGCTACACCTTC,CASSGGTSGSYGYTF
-,TRBV19,TRBJ1-2,-,TGTGCCAGTAGTATCGGGACACCCTCTAACTATGGCTACACCTTC,CASSIGTPSNYGYTF
once,TRBV4-2,TRBJ2-4,-,TGTGCCAGCAGCCAAGGAGGGGCAGGACTAGCCAAAAACATTCAGTACTTC,CASSQGGAGLAKNIQYF
-,TRBV5-8,TRBJ2-2,TRBD2,TGTGCCAGCAGCTCCGGACTAGCGGGAGTGGTCACCGGGGAGCTGTTTTTT,CASSSGLAGVVTGELFF
-,TRBV27,TRBJ2-5,-,TGTGCCAGCAGTTTAAGCGAGACCCAGTACTTC,CASSLSETQYF
-,TRBV11-2,TRBJ1-1,-,TGTGCCAGCAGCTCGATTACAGGGAGATCCACTGAAGCTTTCTTT,CASSSITGRSTEAFF
once,TRBV11-2,TRBJ1-2,TRBD1,TGTGCCAGCGGACAGGCCGGGACAGGGGGAATCTATGGCTACACCTTC,CASGQAGTGGIYGYTF
once,TRBV6-5,TRBJ1-5,TRBD1,TGTGCCAGCATATTCGTGTCAGGGGGTGAACAGCCCCAGCATTTT,CASIFVSGGEQPQHF
-,TRBV7-9,TRBJ2-1,TRBD2,TGTGCCAGCAGCTTAGCCCTAGCGGGAGATAATGAGCAGTTCTTC,CASSLALAGDNEQFF
-,TRBV7-6,TRBJ1-2,-,TGTGCCAGCAGCCCAACAACAGGGAAGGGGGGTGGCTACACCTTC,CASSPTTGKGGGYTF
-,TRBV25-1,TRBJ2-3,-,TGTGCCAGCAGTGAACGCGGCTCAGATACGCAGTATTTT,CASSERGSDTQYF
-,TRBV7-9,TRBJ2-3,TRBD1,TGTGCCAGCAGCCCTACAGGGGCGACAGATACGCAGTATTTT,CASSPTGATDTQYF
-,TRBV7-2,TRBJ2-5,-,TGTGCCAGCAGCTTAAGGAGTGGAGCAGAGACCCAGTACTTC,CASSLRSGAETQYF